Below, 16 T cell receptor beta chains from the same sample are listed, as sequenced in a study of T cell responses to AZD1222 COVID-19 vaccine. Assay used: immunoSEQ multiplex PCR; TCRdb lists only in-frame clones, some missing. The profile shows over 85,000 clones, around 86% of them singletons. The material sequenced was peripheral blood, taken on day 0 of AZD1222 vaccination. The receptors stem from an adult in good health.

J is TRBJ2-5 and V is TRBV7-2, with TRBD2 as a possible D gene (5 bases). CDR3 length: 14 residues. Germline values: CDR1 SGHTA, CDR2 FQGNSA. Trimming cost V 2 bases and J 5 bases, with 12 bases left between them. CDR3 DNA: TGTGCCAGCAGCTTACCGGCGGGTGGGGAGACCCAGTACTTC. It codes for CASSLPAGGETQYF.

CDR3 region: CASSEEGRNYGYTF. CDR3 DNA: TGTGCCAGCAGTGAAGAGGGTAGGAACTATGGCTACACCTTC. V and J are TRBV2 and TRBJ1-2; D is unclear. The CDR3 has 14 residues. Trimming stripped 1 base from V and 2 bases from J, with 8 bases between. CDR1 and CDR2 (germline): SNHLY, FYNNEI. Full variable domain (outside the CDR3, taken from reference TRBV2 and TRBJ1-2): EPEVTQTPSHQVTQMGQEVILRCVPISNHLYFYWYRQILGQKVEFLVSFYNNEISEKSEIFDDQFSVERPDGSNFTLKIRSTKLEDSAMYFCASSEEGRNYGYTFGSGTRLTVV.

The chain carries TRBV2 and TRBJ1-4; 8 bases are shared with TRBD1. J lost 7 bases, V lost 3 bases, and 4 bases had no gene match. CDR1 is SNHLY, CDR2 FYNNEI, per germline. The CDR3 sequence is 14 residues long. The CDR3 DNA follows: TGTGCCAGCAGTGAGTCCAGGGGGCGTGAAAAACTGTTTTTT. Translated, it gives CASSESRGREKLFF. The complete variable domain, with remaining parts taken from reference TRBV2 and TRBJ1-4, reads EPEVTQTPSHQVTQMGQEVILRCVPISNHLYFYWYRQILGQKVEFLVSFYNNEISEKSEIFDDQFSVERPDGSNFTLKIRSTKLEDSAMYFCASSESRGREKLFFGSGTQLSVL.

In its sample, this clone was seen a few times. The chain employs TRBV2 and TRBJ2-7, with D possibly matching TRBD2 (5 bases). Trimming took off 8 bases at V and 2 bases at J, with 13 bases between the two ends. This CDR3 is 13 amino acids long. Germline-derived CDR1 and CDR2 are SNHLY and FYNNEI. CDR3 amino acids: CASSRTSPYEQYF. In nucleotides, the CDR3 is TGTGCCAGCTCTCGGACTTCCCCCTACGAGCAGTACTTC.

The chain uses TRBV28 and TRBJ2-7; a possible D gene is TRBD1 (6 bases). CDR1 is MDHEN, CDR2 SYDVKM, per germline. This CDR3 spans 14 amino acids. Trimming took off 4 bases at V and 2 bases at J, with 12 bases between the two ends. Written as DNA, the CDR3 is TGTGCCAGCAGTTCAGTGACAGGCGCCTACGAGCAGTACTTC. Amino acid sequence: CASSSVTGAYEQYF.

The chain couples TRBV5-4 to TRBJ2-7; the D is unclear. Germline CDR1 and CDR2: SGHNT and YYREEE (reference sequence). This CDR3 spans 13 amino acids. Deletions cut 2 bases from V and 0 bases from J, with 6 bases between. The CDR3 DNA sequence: TGTGCCAGCAGCTTCCGGCTCTCCTACGAGCAGTACTTC. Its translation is CASSFRLSYEQYF.

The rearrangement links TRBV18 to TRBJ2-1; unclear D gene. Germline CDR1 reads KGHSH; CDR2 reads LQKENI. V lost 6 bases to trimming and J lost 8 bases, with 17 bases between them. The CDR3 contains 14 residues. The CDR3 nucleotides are TGTGCCAGCTCTCCAACCTCGGATCGCCATGAGCAGTTCTTC. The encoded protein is CASSPTSDRHEQFF.

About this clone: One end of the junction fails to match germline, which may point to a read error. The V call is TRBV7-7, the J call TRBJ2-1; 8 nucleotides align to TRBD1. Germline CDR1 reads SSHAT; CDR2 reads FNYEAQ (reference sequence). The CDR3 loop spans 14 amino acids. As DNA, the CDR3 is TGTGCTAGCAGCCCCGGTTCAGGGGGCCATGAGCAGTTCTTC. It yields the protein CASSPGSGGHEQFF.

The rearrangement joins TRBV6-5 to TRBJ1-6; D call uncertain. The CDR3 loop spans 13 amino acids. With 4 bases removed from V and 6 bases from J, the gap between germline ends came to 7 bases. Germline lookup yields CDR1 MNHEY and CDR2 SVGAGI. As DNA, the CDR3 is TGTGCCAGCAGTTCTGATGTTAATTCACCCCTCCACTTT. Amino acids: CASSSDVNSPLHF.

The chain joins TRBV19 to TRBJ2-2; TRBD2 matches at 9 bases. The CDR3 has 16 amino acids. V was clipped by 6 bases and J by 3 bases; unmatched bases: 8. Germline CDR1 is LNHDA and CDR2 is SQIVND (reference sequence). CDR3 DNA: TGTGCCAGTAGCGGACTAGCGCAACCGCACACCGGGGAGCTGTTTTTT. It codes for CASSGLAQPHTGELFF. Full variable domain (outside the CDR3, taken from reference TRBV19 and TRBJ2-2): DGGITQSPKYLFRKEGQNVTLSCEQNLNHDAMYWYRQDPGQGLRLIYYSQIVNDFQKGDIAEGYSVSREKKESFPLTVTSAQKNPTAFYLCASSGLAQPHTGELFFGEGSRLTVL.

CDR3 coding DNA: TGTGCCAGCAGACGGGGTACCGGGGAGCTGTTTTTT. Translated: CASRRGTGELFF. The rearrangement links TRBV25-1 to TRBJ2-2; TRBD2 is a possible D gene (5 bases). This CDR3 region has 12 residues. Germline values: CDR1 MGHDK, CDR2 SYGVNS. The germline V and J ends were trimmed by 6 bases and 5 bases, with 7 bases remaining between them.

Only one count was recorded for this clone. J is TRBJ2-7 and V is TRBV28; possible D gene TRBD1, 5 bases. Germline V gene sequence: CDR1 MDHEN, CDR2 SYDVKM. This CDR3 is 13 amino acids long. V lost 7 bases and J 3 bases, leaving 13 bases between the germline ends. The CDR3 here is CASTPLQGYEQYF. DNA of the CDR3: TGTGCCAGCACTCCGTTGCAGGGCTACGAGCAGTACTTC.

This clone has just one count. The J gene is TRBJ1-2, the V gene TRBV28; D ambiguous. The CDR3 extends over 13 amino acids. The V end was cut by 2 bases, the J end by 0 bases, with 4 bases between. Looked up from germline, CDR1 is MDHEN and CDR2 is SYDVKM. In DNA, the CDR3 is TGTGCCAGCAGTTTAAAGCCTAACTATGGCTACACCTTC. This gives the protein CASSLKPNYGYTF.

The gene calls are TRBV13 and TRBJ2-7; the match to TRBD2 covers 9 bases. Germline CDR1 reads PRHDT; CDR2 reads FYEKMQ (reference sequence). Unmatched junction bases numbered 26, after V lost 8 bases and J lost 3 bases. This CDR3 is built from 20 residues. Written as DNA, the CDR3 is TGTGCCAGCGCCCCCGCCCTCGGGACGCGGGGGGGCACCAGACACTACGAGCAGTACTTC. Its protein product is CASAPALGTRGGTRHYEQYF.

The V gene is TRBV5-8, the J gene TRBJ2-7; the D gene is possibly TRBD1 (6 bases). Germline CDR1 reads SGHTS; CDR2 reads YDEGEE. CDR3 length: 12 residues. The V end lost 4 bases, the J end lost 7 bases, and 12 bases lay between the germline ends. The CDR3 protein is CASSLGAPEQYF. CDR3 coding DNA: TGTGCCAGCAGCCTGGGGGCGCCTGAGCAGTACTTC.

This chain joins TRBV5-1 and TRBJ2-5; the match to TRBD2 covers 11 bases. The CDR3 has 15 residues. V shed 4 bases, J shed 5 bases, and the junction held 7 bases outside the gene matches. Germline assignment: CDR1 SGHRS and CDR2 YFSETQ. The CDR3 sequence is CASSRGLAAGETQYF. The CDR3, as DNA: TGCGCCAGCAGCAGGGGACTAGCGGCGGGTGAGACCCAGTACTTC.